This T cell receptor (beta chain) appears in the sequencing data of a study of blood T cell repertoires in COVID-19. This table comes from immunoSEQ multiplex PCR, and its TCRdb copy is limited to in-frame clones, with some not included. The sample consists of over 45,000 clones, just over 90% of them appearing once. Looked up from germline, CDR1 is LNHDA and CDR2 is SQIVND (reference sequence). V lost 3 bases to trimming and J lost 5 bases; unmatched junction nucleotides: 5. This CDR3 is built from 14 residues. The chain links TRBV19 to TRBJ1-1, with 8 bases matching TRBD1. The sequencing input was peripheral blood. This receptor was obtained from a man aged 65 to 85 with acute or convalescent COVID-19. The CDR3 protein is CASSIQQGVTEAFF. DNA of the CDR3: TGTGCCAGTAGTATCCAACAGGGGGTAACTGAAGCTTTCTTT.